A selection of T cell receptor beta chains follows, all from one sample in a study of cytomegalovirus exposure and HLA in healthy donors. Measured with immunoSEQ multiplex PCR; TCRdb has only the in-frame clones, and not every one. Of about 120,000 clones in the sample, around 89% are singletons; the top ten hold about 1.8%. Sequencing used PBMCs. The origin of the receptors is a man between 18 and 35 years old in good health and CMV-seronegative. Each CDR3 is given with its conserved first and last residue. A D gene is named only where the DNA matches it firmly. Rows give clone size only sometimes, using once, few, many, or a class for an expanded clone.

CDR3 protein: CASRHSKATGNTIYF; CDR3 DNA: TGTGCCAGCAGGCACAGCAAAGCCACTGGAAACACCATATATTTT; D gene: .; clone size: .; V gene: TRBV28; J gene: TRBJ1-3
CDR3 protein: CASATQLNTEAFF; CDR3 DNA: TGTGCCAGCGCGACACAGTTGAACACTGAAGCTTTCTTT; D gene: .; clone size: .; V gene: TRBV2; J gene: TRBJ1-1
CDR3 protein: CASSGDRGINSPLHF; CDR3 DNA: TGTGCCAGCAGCGGCGACAGGGGTATTAATTCACCCCTCCACTTT; D gene: TRBD1; clone size: .; V gene: TRBV5-5; J gene: TRBJ1-6
CDR3 protein: CASTLTGSLETQYF; CDR3 DNA: TGTGCCAGCACCCTGACAGGGTCTTTGGAGACCCAGTACTTC; D gene: TRBD1; clone size: .; V gene: TRBV2; J gene: TRBJ2-5
CDR3 protein: CASSWGTGAEEQYF; CDR3 DNA: TGTGCCAGCAGCTGGGGGACAGGGGCGGAAGAGCAGTACTTC; D gene: TRBD1; clone size: .; V gene: TRBV5-5; J gene: TRBJ2-7
CDR3 protein: CASRPQPDRPHFF; CDR3 DNA: TGTGCCAGCAGACCACAGCCCGACAGGCCACATTTCTTT; D gene: .; clone size: .; V gene: TRBV28; J gene: TRBJ1-1
CDR3 protein: CASRPRTSGGTDTQYF; CDR3 DNA: TGTGCCAGCAGACCCCGCACTAGCGGGGGGACAGATACGCAGTATTTT; D gene: TRBD2; clone size: .; V gene: TRBV27; J gene: TRBJ2-3
CDR3 protein: CASSVEPDSYEQYF; CDR3 DNA: TGTGCCAGCAGCGTAGAACCAGACTCCTACGAGCAGTACTTC; D gene: .; clone size: .; V gene: TRBV9; J gene: TRBJ2-7
CDR3 protein: CASSFGGANVLTF; CDR3 DNA: TGCGCCAGCAGCTTCGGTGGGGCCAACGTCCTGACTTTC; D gene: .; clone size: .; V gene: TRBV5-1; J gene: TRBJ2-6
CDR3 protein: CASSLVSSAPYEQYF; CDR3 DNA: TGTGCCAGCAGCTTAGTGTCTAGCGCCCCCTACGAGCAGTACTTC; D gene: .; clone size: .; V gene: TRBV7-2; J gene: TRBJ2-7
CDR3 protein: CARGQGASKTQYF; CDR3 DNA: TGTGCCAGAGGACAGGGGGCTTCGAAGACCCAGTACTTC; D gene: TRBD1; clone size: many; V gene: TRBV2; J gene: TRBJ2-5
CDR3 protein: CASSSGHQNTEAFF; CDR3 DNA: TGTGCCAGCAGCTCGGGACACCAGAACACTGAAGCTTTCTTT; D gene: .; clone size: .; V gene: TRBV13; J gene: TRBJ1-1
CDR3 protein: CASSLASGSSSEQYF; CDR3 DNA: TGCGCCAGCAGCTTGGCTAGCGGGAGTAGTAGCGAGCAGTACTTC; D gene: TRBD2; clone size: .; V gene: TRBV5-1; J gene: TRBJ2-7
CDR3 protein: CASSTRLVTSDTQYF; CDR3 DNA: TGTGCCAGCAGCACCCGACTAGTCACGTCTGATACGCAGTATTTT; D gene: .; clone size: once; V gene: TRBV7-2; J gene: TRBJ2-3
CDR3 protein: CASSFVDKNTGELFF; CDR3 DNA: TGTGCCAGCAGCTTTGTGGACAAGAACACCGGGGAGCTGTTTTTT; D gene: .; clone size: .; V gene: TRBV7-2; J gene: TRBJ2-2
CDR3 protein: CASSIGEVWTNEKLFF; CDR3 DNA: TGCGCCAGCAGCATCGGGGAGGTATGGACTAATGAAAAACTGTTTTTT; D gene: .; clone size: .; V gene: TRBV4-1; J gene: TRBJ1-4
CDR3 protein: CATSRDHGRAEPQHF; CDR3 DNA: TGTGCCACCAGCAGAGATCACGGCAGGGCTGAGCCCCAGCATTTT; D gene: .; clone size: few; V gene: TRBV15; J gene: TRBJ1-5
CDR3 protein: CASSESQGPNEQFF; CDR3 DNA: TGCGCCAGCAGTGAGTCTCAGGGCCCTAATGAGCAGTTCTTC; D gene: .; clone size: .; V gene: TRBV10-1; J gene: TRBJ2-1
CDR3 protein: CASSSGTYTDTQYF; CDR3 DNA: TGTGCCAGCAGCTCCGGGACATACACAGATACGCAGTATTTT; D gene: .; clone size: .; V gene: TRBV27; J gene: TRBJ2-3
CDR3 protein: CASQKDRDSGNTIYF; CDR3 DNA: TGTGCCAGCCAGAAAGACAGGGACTCTGGAAACACCATATATTTT; D gene: TRBD1; clone size: .; V gene: TRBV19; J gene: TRBJ1-3
CDR3 protein: CASSLGLAYDEQYF; CDR3 DNA: TGTGCCAGCAGCTTGGGACTAGCTTACGACGAGCAGTACTTC; D gene: TRBD2; clone size: .; V gene: TRBV5-5; J gene: TRBJ2-7
CDR3 protein: CASSSYRERWSPLHF; CDR3 DNA: TGTGCCAGCAGTTCTTACAGGGAACGCTGGTCACCCCTCCACTTT; D gene: .; clone size: once; V gene: TRBV27; J gene: TRBJ1-6
CDR3 protein: CASSPEGTGSYQPQHF; CDR3 DNA: TGCGCCAGCAGCCCCGAGGGGACAGGGAGCTATCAGCCCCAGCATTTT; D gene: TRBD1; clone size: .; V gene: TRBV5-1; J gene: TRBJ1-5
CDR3 protein: CASRVIWGQTYGYTF; CDR3 DNA: TGTGCCAGCAGGGTGATCTGGGGCCAGACGTATGGCTACACCTTC; D gene: .; clone size: .; V gene: TRBV28; J gene: TRBJ1-2
CDR3 protein: CASSPRQMRSYEQYF; CDR3 DNA: TGTGCCAGCAGTCCCCGACAGATGCGGAGCTACGAGCAGTACTTC; D gene: .; clone size: few; V gene: TRBV6-5; J gene: TRBJ2-7
CDR3 protein: CAISEGQRRGTGELFF; CDR3 DNA: TGTGCCATCAGTGAGGGACAGCGCCGAGGAACCGGGGAGCTGTTTTTT; D gene: .; clone size: .; V gene: TRBV10-3; J gene: TRBJ2-2
CDR3 protein: CASRQTGATEAFF; CDR3 DNA: TGTGCCAGCAGGCAAACAGGGGCCACTGAAGCTTTCTTT; D gene: TRBD1; clone size: .; V gene: TRBV7-6; J gene: TRBJ1-1
CDR3 protein: CASTNTVTGANVLTF; CDR3 DNA: TGTGCCAGCACCAACACAGTCACTGGGGCCAACGTCCTGACTTTC; D gene: .; clone size: .; V gene: TRBV7-2; J gene: TRBJ2-6
CDR3 protein: CASSDGPPETGELFF; CDR3 DNA: TGTGCCAGCAGTGATGGGCCGCCTGAGACCGGGGAGCTGTTTTTT; D gene: .; clone size: .; V gene: TRBV6-4; J gene: TRBJ2-2
CDR3 protein: CASSTTDVGSGDTQYF; CDR3 DNA: TGTGCCAGTAGTACAACCGACGTTGGGAGCGGAGATACGCAGTATTTT; D gene: .; clone size: .; V gene: TRBV19; J gene: TRBJ2-3
CDR3 protein: CASTRGGQGLNTEAFF; CDR3 DNA: TGCGCCAGCACCCGAGGGGGCCAGGGATTGAACACTGAAGCTTTCTTT; D gene: TRBD1; clone size: .; V gene: TRBV5-1; J gene: TRBJ1-1
CDR3 protein: CASSLTGRTNYGYTF; CDR3 DNA: TGTGCCAGCAGTCTCACAGGACGAACTAACTATGGCTACACCTTC; D gene: .; clone size: .; V gene: TRBV27; J gene: TRBJ1-2
CDR3 protein: CASSLDPSASTDTQYF; CDR3 DNA: TGTGCCAGCAGCTTGGATCCTAGCGCGAGCACAGATACGCAGTATTTT; D gene: .; clone size: .; V gene: TRBV5-4; J gene: TRBJ2-3
CDR3 protein: CASSLAGVSYEQYF; CDR3 DNA: TGTGCCAGCAGTTTGGCGGGGGTGTCCTACGAGCAGTACTTC; D gene: TRBD2; clone size: .; V gene: TRBV28; J gene: TRBJ2-7
CDR3 protein: CAWSQVMNEQFF; CDR3 DNA: TGTGCCTGGAGTCAGGTCATGAATGAGCAGTTCTTC; D gene: .; clone size: once; V gene: TRBV30; J gene: TRBJ2-1
CDR3 protein: CASSLGGSVNSEAFF; CDR3 DNA: TGTGCCAGCAGTTTAGGGGGGAGTGTAAACTCTGAAGCTTTCTTT; D gene: .; clone size: .; V gene: TRBV28; J gene: TRBJ1-1
CDR3 protein: CASGLRSQFF; CDR3 DNA: TGTGCCAGCGGGCTACGGTCGCAGTTCTTC; D gene: .; clone size: .; V gene: TRBV2; J gene: TRBJ2-1
CDR3 protein: CASSTTGKNTGELFF; CDR3 DNA: TGTGCCAGCAGCACGACAGGGAAGAACACCGGGGAGCTGTTTTTT; D gene: TRBD1; clone size: once; V gene: TRBV6-6; J gene: TRBJ2-2
CDR3 protein: CASSRTRGSNQPQHF; CDR3 DNA: TGTGCCAGCAGTCGGACTCGAGGGAGCAATCAGCCCCAGCATTTT; D gene: .; clone size: .; V gene: TRBV6-5; J gene: TRBJ1-5
CDR3 protein: CATSRARDSNQPQHF; CDR3 DNA: TGTGCCACCAGCAGAGCCAGGGATAGCAATCAGCCCCAGCATTTT; D gene: .; clone size: .; V gene: TRBV15; J gene: TRBJ1-5
CDR3 protein: CASSLGGQGDEQYF; CDR3 DNA: TGTGCCAGCAGCTTAGGGGGACAGGGGGACGAGCAGTACTTC; D gene: TRBD1; clone size: .; V gene: TRBV11-2; J gene: TRBJ2-7
CDR3 protein: CASSSQGNEQFF; CDR3 DNA: TGCGCCAGCAGCTCACAGGGGAATGAGCAGTTCTTC; D gene: TRBD1; clone size: .; V gene: TRBV5-1; J gene: TRBJ2-1
CDR3 protein: CASRQIDREGGEKLFF; CDR3 DNA: TGTGCCAGCAGACAAATAGACAGGGAAGGAGGTGAAAAACTGTTTTTT; D gene: TRBD1; clone size: once; V gene: TRBV28; J gene: TRBJ1-4
CDR3 protein: CASSLKMGLSGNTIYF; CDR3 DNA: TGTGCCAGCAGTTTAAAGATGGGCCTCTCTGGAAACACCATATATTTT; D gene: .; clone size: .; V gene: TRBV27; J gene: TRBJ1-3
CDR3 protein: CASRGLPAGNTIYF; CDR3 DNA: TGTGCCAGCAGGGGGCTCCCGGCTGGAAACACCATATATTTT; D gene: .; clone size: .; V gene: TRBV7-8; J gene: TRBJ1-3
CDR3 protein: CASSQAAGDRRGYTF; CDR3 DNA: TGCGCCAGCAGCCAAGCGGCGGGAGATCGCAGGGGCTACACCTTC; D gene: .; clone size: .; V gene: TRBV4-3; J gene: TRBJ1-2
CDR3 protein: CASSSPGVSYEQYF; CDR3 DNA: TGTGCCAGCAGTTCCCCAGGGGTTTCCTACGAGCAGTACTTC; D gene: .; clone size: .; V gene: TRBV28; J gene: TRBJ2-7
CDR3 protein: CASSDESSYNSPLHF; CDR3 DNA: TGTGCCAGCAGTGATGAGAGCTCCTATAATTCACCCCTCCACTTT; D gene: .; clone size: .; V gene: TRBV6-1; J gene: TRBJ1-6
CDR3 protein: CSVGQGAGNNEQFF; CDR3 DNA: TGCAGCGTTGGCCAGGGGGCTGGTAACAATGAGCAGTTCTTC; D gene: TRBD1; clone size: .; V gene: TRBV29-1; J gene: TRBJ2-1
CDR3 protein: CASSRVDSQKLFF; CDR3 DNA: TGTGCCAGCAGCAGGGTTGACAGCCAAAAACTGTTTTTT; D gene: .; clone size: .; V gene: TRBV5-4; J gene: TRBJ1-4
CDR3 protein: CASSLAGSSYEQYF; CDR3 DNA: TGTGCCAGCAGTTTAGCGGGGAGCTCCTACGAGCAGTACTTC; D gene: .; clone size: once; V gene: TRBV27; J gene: TRBJ2-7